What follows are 25 T cell receptor beta chains derived from one specimen sequenced in a study of cytotoxic CD8 clonotypes in ibrutinib-treated CLL. Data came from immunoSEQ multiplex PCR; TCRdb stores just in-frame clones and leaves some out. The sample has 130,000 or so clones; 60% to 85% are singletons. Here the sequenced sample was PBMCs, taken after 12 months of ibrutinib treatment. These receptors were obtained from a human donor with chronic lymphocytic leukemia.

This clone was detected a few times. This sample also contains other DNA sequences that code for the same CDR3. The chain is built from TRBV30 and TRBJ1-2; D is unresolved. This CDR3 comprises 14 residues. Looked up from germline, CDR1 is GTSNPN and CDR2 is SVGIG (reference sequence). Deletions cut 0 bases from V and 2 bases from J, with 10 bases between. CDR3 loop: CAWSVGGSNYGYTF. As DNA, the CDR3 is TGTGCCTGGAGTGTTGGTGGATCCAACTATGGCTACACCTTC.

In this sample, this clone turned up once. The V gene is TRBV18, the J gene TRBJ1-5, with TRBD1 identical over 12 bases. Germline V CDR1 and CDR2: KGHSH, LQKENI. The CDR3 extends over 16 amino acids. V shed 3 bases and J 6 bases; nucleotides not matched to a gene: 6. The CDR3 region has the DNA TGTGCCAGCTCACCGGGGGGACAGGGGGCAGGTCAGCCCCAGCATTTT. It encodes CASSPGGQGAGQPQHF.

This chain links TRBV13 with TRBJ2-2; weak D call: TRBD2 (6 bases). CDR3 length: 17 amino acids. Germline lookup yields CDR1 PRHDT and CDR2 FYEKMQ (reference sequence). With 5 bases removed from V and 0 bases from J, the gap between germline ends came to 16 bases. CDR3 coding DNA: TGTGCCAGCAGCATGTTGGGGGGTAGGGCGAACACCGGGGAGCTGTTTTTT. It specifies CASSMLGGRANTGELFF.

The chain links TRBV7-8 to TRBJ2-7; tentative D call: TRBD2 (6 bases). The germline gives CDR1 SGHVS, CDR2 FQNEAQ. Trimming shortened V by 3 bases and J by 2 bases, and 11 bases separated the two germline ends. The CDR3 covers 14 residues. The CDR3 DNA is TGTGCCAGCAGCTTCCCGGGGGTCACCTACGAGCAGTACTTC. Its translation: CASSFPGVTYEQYF.

This clone was seen a handful of times. The rearrangement joins TRBV5-1 to TRBJ1-5; D might be TRBD1 (6 bases). CDR3 size: 14 residues. Germline V gives CDR1 SGHRS, CDR2 YFSETQ. Trimming pared 5 bases from V and 6 bases from J, leaving 15 bases between. This CDR3 is CASSSGGAGQPQHF. The CDR3 nucleotides are TGCGCCAGCAGTTCGGGGGGCGCAGGTCAGCCCCAGCATTTT.

The chain combines TRBV6-5 with TRBJ2-4, with 7 bases fitting TRBD1. After removal of 4 bases from V and 4 bases from J, the junction contained 10 bases not matched to a gene. CDR1 and CDR2 (germline): MNHEY, SVGAGI. This CDR3 is 16 amino acids long. The DNA of the CDR3 is TGTGCCAGCAGTTCCCTCCAGGGGGTGGCTAAAAACATTCAGTACTTC. This codes for CASSSLQGVAKNIQYF.

The DNA of the CDR3 is TGCAGCGTTGATGTGGTTTTGGGAGAGCAGTACTTC. Translation: CSVDVVLGEQYF. The chain combines TRBV29-1 with TRBJ2-7; D gene ambiguous. There are 12 residues in the CDR3. The germline gives CDR1 SQVTM, CDR2 ANQGSEA. V lost 3 bases, J lost 7 bases, and 13 bases lay in between.

This clone appeared a single time. The rearrangement uses TRBV5-1 and TRBJ2-6; D gene unclear. CDR1 SGHRS and CDR2 YFSETQ come from the germline V gene. V lost 2 bases, J lost 0 bases, and 3 bases lay in between. The CDR3 runs to 14 residues. The CDR3 sequence: CASSFGSGANVLTF. The CDR3 DNA reads as TGCGCCAGCAGCTTCGGCTCTGGGGCCAACGTCCTGACTTTC.

J is TRBJ1-1 and V is TRBV27; D is unresolved. V was cut by 6 bases and J by 6 bases, with 20 bases left in between. The germline V gene encodes CDR1 MNHEY and CDR2 SMNVEV (reference sequence). The CDR3 extends over 15 amino acids. CDR3 sequence (DNA): TGTGCCAGCAGAGCCAGGAAAGGACTCAGCGCTGAAGCTTTCTTT. Its protein is CASRARKGLSAEAFF.

This chain links TRBV2 with TRBJ2-7; D is undetermined. The ends were cut back, 5 bases at V and 2 bases at J, with 10 bases in the middle. Per germline, CDR1 SNHLY and CDR2 FYNNEI. This CDR3 region has 13 residues. DNA of the CDR3: TGTGCCAGCAGTCTTCTACCCGCCTACGAGCAGTACTTC. Amino acids: CASSLLPAYEQYF.

V usage is TRBV28 and J usage is TRBJ1-5; maybe TRBD1 (5 bases). Between the trimmed V and J ends, which lost 4 bases and 2 bases, there was a span of 12 bases. The CDR3 consists of 15 residues. Germline CDR1 reads MDHEN; CDR2 reads SYDVKM. CDR3 coding DNA: TGTGCCAGCAGTTCCTCCAGGGTAGGCAATCAGCCCCAGCATTTT. Protein sequence: CASSSSRVGNQPQHF. The full variable domain, rest sourced from reference TRBV28 and TRBJ1-5, is DVKVTQSSRYLVKRTGEKVFLECVQDMDHENMFWYRQDPGLGLRLIYFSYDVKMKEKGDIPEGYSVSREKKERFSLILESASTNQTSMYLCASSSSRVGNQPQHFGDGTRLSIL.

The genes are TRBV18 and TRBJ1-5; TRBD1 is a possible D gene (5 bases). V was cut by 3 bases and J by 0 bases, with 9 bases left in between. The CDR3 has 15 residues. Germline CDR1 reads KGHSH; CDR2 reads LQKENI. This chain's CDR3 is CASSPDSYSNQPQHF. The CDR3, as DNA: TGTGCCAGCTCACCCGACAGTTATAGCAATCAGCCCCAGCATTTT.

This clone was observed a few times. CDR3 coding DNA: TGCGCCAGCAGCTTGGCAGGGGGCGACTATGGCTACACCTTC. Translation gives CASSLAGGDYGYTF. The J gene is TRBJ1-2, the V gene TRBV5-1, with 8 bases aligning to TRBD1. The CDR3 loop spans 14 amino acids. CDR1 is SGHRS and CDR2 is YFSETQ in the germline V gene. The trim removed 0 bases at V and 3 bases at J, leaving 1 base unmatched.

The rearrangement joins TRBV18 to TRBJ1-2; D remains ambiguous. Per germline, CDR1 KGHSH and CDR2 LQKENI. The V end was cut by 4 bases, the J end by 3 bases, with 18 bases between. The CDR3 loop spans 16 amino acids. The DNA for the CDR3 is TGTGCCAGCTCACACCCCCTACGCTACGGGGACTATGGCTACACCTTC. This translates into CASSHPLRYGDYGYTF.

The chain combines TRBV7-2 with TRBJ1-1, with 9 bases that match TRBD1. V trimming: 5 bases; J trimming: 3 bases; junction bases outside the gene matches: 4. The CDR3 totals 14 residues. Germline lookup yields CDR1 SGHTA and CDR2 FQGNSA. The CDR3 region is CASSEQGADTEAFF. Here the CDR3 DNA reads TGTGCCAGCAGCGAACAGGGGGCGGACACTGAAGCTTTCTTT.

This sequence joins TRBV7-3 and TRBJ2-7, with D uncertain. Trimming removed 2 bases from V and 3 bases from J, with 8 bases in between. The germline CDR1 and CDR2 sequences are SGHTA and FQGTGA. The CDR3 contains 13 residues. This chain's CDR3 is CASSLGENYEQYF. The CDR3 nucleotides read TGTGCCAGCAGCTTAGGGGAAAACTACGAGCAGTACTTC.

The chain links TRBV7-6 to TRBJ2-5; D is perhaps TRBD1 (5 bases). CDR1 is SGHVS, CDR2 FNYEAQ, per germline. The V end was cut by 5 bases, the J end by 2 bases, with 9 bases between. The CDR3 loop spans 13 amino acids. In DNA, the CDR3 is TGTGCCAGCAGCAAGGGGCGGCAAGAGACCCAGTACTTC. This translates into CASSKGRQETQYF.

This clone has a single count. This chain connects TRBV5-1 to TRBJ2-5; perhaps TRBD2 as D (5 bases). The assigned J gene may be wrong: the sequence end matches TRBJ2-7 better. Germline V gene data show CDR1 as SGHRS and CDR2 as YFSETQ. CDR3 length equals 15 residues. The DNA of the CDR3 is TGCGCCAGCAGCTTTGGAGAACTAGACACCTACGAGCAGTACTTC. This codes for CASSFGELDTYEQYF.

V usage is TRBV9 and J usage is TRBJ2-1; D gene uncertain. The CDR3 is made up of 14 amino acids. Germline CDR1 reads SGDLS; CDR2 reads YYNGEE. V was trimmed by 0 bases and J by 5 bases, leaving 9 bases between them. CDR3 sequence reads: CASSVDGRNNEQFF. The CDR3 coding sequence is TGTGCCAGCAGCGTAGACGGCAGAAACAATGAGCAGTTCTTC.

In this sample, this clone turned up a few times. The rearrangement joins TRBV19 to TRBJ2-3; a possible D gene is TRBD2 (6 bases). The V gene lost 3 bases and the J gene lost 0 bases, with 10 bases spanning the gap. Germline CDR1 and CDR2: LNHDA and SQIVND (reference sequence). This CDR3 has 15 amino acids. The CDR3 coding sequence is TGTGCCAGTAGTATCTACGGGACTAGCACAGATACGCAGTATTTT. Translating it yields CASSIYGTSTDTQYF.

V gene TRBV18 combines with J gene TRBJ1-2; D is unresolved. CDR1 is KGHSH and CDR2 is LQKENI in the germline V gene. CDR3 length equals 13 residues. V lost 2 bases and J 0 bases, leaving 4 bases between the germline ends. Here the CDR3 reads CASSPGANYGYTF. The CDR3 nucleotides are TGTGCCAGCTCACCAGGGGCTAACTATGGCTACACCTTC.

The J gene is TRBJ2-7, the V gene TRBV5-8; 8 nucleotides line up with TRBD1. V shed 3 bases and J 3 bases; nucleotides not matched to a gene: 8. The CDR3 runs to 15 residues. The V gene's germline CDR1 is SGHTS and CDR2 YDEGEE. The CDR3 bases are TGTGCCAGCAGCTCTACAAGGACAGGGTACTACGAGCAGTACTTC. Encoded protein: CASSSTRTGYYEQYF.

The J gene is TRBJ2-1, the V gene TRBV30, with D hard to call. The CDR3 loop spans 11 amino acids. The ends were cut back, 0 bases at V and 10 bases at J, with 7 bases in the middle. Germline V gene sequence: CDR1 GTSNPN, CDR2 SVGIG (reference sequence). The CDR3 reads CAWSVMKEQFF. Here the CDR3 DNA reads TGTGCCTGGAGTGTCATGAAAGAGCAGTTCTTC.

The gene calls are TRBV14 and TRBJ2-6; D is uncertain. The CDR3 totals 15 residues. Between the trimmed V and J ends, which lost 4 bases and 0 bases, there was a span of 7 bases. From germline, CDR1 is SGHDN and CDR2 FVKESK. The DNA of the CDR3 is TGTGCCAGCAGCCGGTTGGACTCTGGGGCCAACGTCCTGACTTTC. It is translated as CASSRLDSGANVLTF.

As regards this clone: Other DNA sequences of this sample code for an identical CDR3. CDR3 nucleotides: TGTGCCAGCAGTTTGGGGGCTGAAGCTTTCTTT. Its translation is CASSLGAEAFF. This chain uses TRBV28 with TRBJ1-1; perhaps TRBD1 as D (5 bases). CDR1 is MDHEN and CDR2 is SYDVKM in the germline V gene. CDR3 size: 11 residues. The V end lost 3 bases, the J end lost 6 bases, and 5 bases lay between the germline ends.